Following are 25 T cell receptor beta chains from one sample sequenced in a study of blood T cell repertoires in COVID-19. Clones were sequenced by immunoSEQ multiplex PCR, and TCRdb holds only the in-frame ones, with some missing. The sample carries some 80,000 clones, roughly 85% recorded once. Sequencing was carried out using peripheral blood. These TCRs come from a man aged 55 to 70 with COVID-19, enrolled during active disease.

This sequence joins TRBV5-4 and TRBJ2-2, with D perhaps TRBD2 (5 bases). The V end lost 4 bases, the J end lost 7 bases, and 17 bases lay between the germline ends. Germline CDR1 is SGHNT and CDR2 is YYREEE (reference sequence). This CDR3 is built from 15 residues. The CDR3 is CASSQDSPSIGELFF. CDR3 nucleotide sequence: TGTGCCAGCAGCCAGGACTCTCCCTCCATCGGGGAGCTGTTTTTT.

J is TRBJ2-2 and V is TRBV18, with 12 nucleotides matching TRBD1. Germline V CDR1 and CDR2: KGHSH, LQKENI. V trimming: 5 bases; J trimming: 6 bases; junction bases outside the gene matches: 10. The CDR3 consists of 17 residues. CDR3 loop: CASSTSPGQGAPGELFF. CDR3 sequence (DNA): TGTGCCAGCTCAACCTCCCCGGGACAGGGGGCGCCCGGGGAGCTGTTTTTT.

This rearrangement joins TRBV2 to TRBJ1-2; tentatively, D is TRBD1 (6 bases). Trimming pared 5 bases from V and 6 bases from J, leaving 16 bases between. This CDR3 has 14 amino acids. Looked up from germline, CDR1 is SNHLY and CDR2 is FYNNEI. DNA of the CDR3: TGTGCCAGCAGTCAAGGTGGGGGCTCAGATGGCTACACCTTC. It is translated as CASSQGGGSDGYTF.

The genes are TRBV4-1 and TRBJ1-1; possibly TRBD1 for D (5 bases). The CDR3 contains 17 residues. Germline V gene data show CDR1 as MGHRA and CDR2 as YSYEKL. The V end lost 0 bases, the J end lost 7 bases, and 21 bases lay between the germline ends. The CDR3 loop is CASSQERSRQKSSEAFF. The CDR3 DNA reads as TGCGCCAGCAGCCAAGAACGATCGAGACAGAAGAGTAGTGAAGCTTTCTTT.

V gene TRBV18 combines with J gene TRBJ2-1; 9 nucleotides match TRBD2. The CDR3 spans 16 residues. Germline assignment: CDR1 KGHSH and CDR2 LQKENI. The V gene end was trimmed by 3 bases and the J gene end by 8 bases; junction bases not matched to a gene: 11. The CDR3 reads CASSPPLAGESYEQFF. The CDR3 DNA reads TGTGCCAGCTCACCTCCTTTAGCGGGAGAGTCATATGAGCAGTTCTTC.

A word on this clone: A single base separates this from a much larger clone, so it may be a read error. The rearrangement joins TRBV18 to TRBJ2-6; possibly TRBD2 for D (5 bases). CDR3 length equals 15 residues. The germline CDR1 and CDR2 sequences are KGHSH and LQKENI. Trimming removed 2 bases at V and 0 bases at J, with 5 bases between. The CDR3 DNA reads as TGTGCCAGCTCACCAGGGAGCTCTGGGGCCAACGTCCTGACTTTC. This translates into CASSPGSSGANVLTF.

This sequence joins TRBV28 and TRBJ1-2, with D possibly matching TRBD1 (5 bases). Trimming cost V 8 bases and J 2 bases, with 21 bases left between them. CDR3 length: 16 amino acids. Germline assignment: CDR1 MDHEN and CDR2 SYDVKM. The CDR3 nucleotides read TGTGCCAGCGCTCCAACCGCGGGGGGAGTGAACTATGGCTACACCTTC. Amino acids: CASAPTAGGVNYGYTF.

The rearrangement uses TRBV6-1 and TRBJ2-7, with D possibly TRBD1 on 5 matching bases. Trimming cost V 3 bases and J 7 bases, with 13 bases left between them. Germline V CDR1 and CDR2: MNHNS, SASEGT. The CDR3 is 13 amino acids. The CDR3 DNA sequence: TGTGCCAGCAGTGAGTTCAGGGAAGGGGAGCAGTACTTC. It codes for CASSEFREGEQYF.

This chain joins TRBV4-2 and TRBJ2-5, with 9 bases fitting TRBD1. V lost 1 base, J lost 4 bases, and 7 bases stayed unmatched. CDR3 length: 16 amino acids. The germline gives CDR1 LGHNA, CDR2 YNFKEQ. The CDR3 region has the DNA TGTGCCAGCAGCCAAGGGGGGACAGGGAGGGGAGAGACCCAGTACTTC. Residues: CASSQGGTGRGETQYF.

The chain couples TRBV18 to TRBJ2-3, with D possibly TRBD1 on 5 matching bases. V lost 2 bases, J lost 3 bases, and 9 bases lay in between. Germline assignment: CDR1 KGHSH and CDR2 LQKENI. This CDR3 region has 14 residues. In nucleotides, the CDR3 is TGTGCCAGCTCACCATCAGGGTATACAGATACGCAGTATTTT. This gives the protein CASSPSGYTDTQYF.

The chain has TRBV30 and TRBJ2-3; 8 positions agree with TRBD1. The length of the CDR3 is 14 residues. Losses at the gene ends were 2 bases for V and 5 bases for J; bases not matched to a gene: 6. Looked up from germline, CDR1 is GTSNPN and CDR2 is SVGIG (reference sequence). The CDR3: CAWSISGGRDTQYF. CDR3 nucleotide sequence: TGTGCCTGGAGTATTTCAGGGGGCAGAGATACGCAGTATTTT.

J is TRBJ2-2 and V is TRBV24-1, with TRBD1 matching 9 bases. Per germline, CDR1 KGHDR and CDR2 SFDVKD. CDR3 length equals 16 residues. With 3 bases clipped from V and 4 bases from J, the junction kept 5 bases outside the gene matches. The CDR3 DNA is TGTGCCACCAGTGATCCGGGACAGGGAGGCACCGGGGAGCTGTTTTTT. Protein product: CATSDPGQGGTGELFF.

The J gene is TRBJ1-1, the V gene TRBV27, with 9 bases matching TRBD1. The J segment lost 3 bases and the V segment lost 5 bases, leaving 10 bases of the junction unmatched. Germline V lookup: CDR1 MNHEY, CDR2 SMNVEV (reference sequence). The CDR3 totals 16 residues. The CDR3 reads CASSPGQGRGDTEAFF. CDR3 sequence (DNA): TGTGCCAGCAGTCCAGGACAGGGGCGGGGGGACACTGAAGCTTTCTTT.

The chain combines TRBV29-1 with TRBJ1-2; no clear D gene. The CDR3 loop spans 12 amino acids. Deletions cut 5 bases from V and 8 bases from J, with 15 bases between. Germline V gives CDR1 SQVTM, CDR2 ANQGSEA. This chain's CDR3 is CSVSNTAGGYTF. The CDR3 DNA reads TGCAGCGTTTCAAACACCGCGGGGGGCTACACCTTC.

The chain is built from TRBV19 and TRBJ1-4; 8 positions match TRBD1. CDR1 is LNHDA and CDR2 is SQIVND in the germline V gene (reference sequence). J lost 8 bases, V lost 5 bases, and 13 bases had no gene match. The CDR3 runs 16 residues. CDR3 in amino acids: CASSSNSGQGREKLFF. CDR3 DNA: TGTGCCAGTAGTTCCAATAGCGGACAGGGAAGGGAAAAACTGTTTTTT.

This chain links TRBV6-6 with TRBJ1-3; D uncertain. This CDR3 has 16 amino acids. The germline V gene encodes CDR1 MNHNY and CDR2 SVGAGI (reference sequence). Deletions cut 2 bases from V and 3 bases from J, with 14 bases between. In DNA form, the CDR3 reads TGTGCCAGCAGTTACGTTGAGGGTTTCGTTGGAAACACCATATATTTT. Translating it yields CASSYVEGFVGNTIYF.

The chain joins TRBV5-1 to TRBJ2-1; unclear D gene. Trimming cost V 0 bases and J 4 bases, with 11 bases left between them. Germline CDR1 is SGHRS and CDR2 is YFSETQ. The CDR3 consists of 15 residues. The DNA of the CDR3 is TGCGCCAGCAGCTTGGGGCAGTCAGTTTACAATGAGCAGTTCTTC. Translated, it gives CASSLGQSVYNEQFF.

The chain couples TRBV15 to TRBJ1-6; possible D gene TRBD1, 6 bases. Per germline, CDR1 LNHNV and CDR2 YYDKDF (reference sequence). Trimming stripped 4 bases from V and 10 bases from J, with 20 bases between. The CDR3 consists of 16 residues. The CDR3 nucleotides are TGTGCCACCAGCATAGACCGGACAGCCCTGCAGTCACCCCTCCACTTT. Its protein is CATSIDRTALQSPLHF.

V gene TRBV5-1 combines with J gene TRBJ1-4; a weak D match, TRBD1 (6 bases). Per the germline V gene, CDR1 is SGHRS and CDR2 is YFSETQ. This CDR3 has 15 residues. The V end lost 0 bases, the J end lost 6 bases, and 12 bases lay between the germline ends. CDR3 in amino acids: CASSLGGGADEKLFF. The DNA of the CDR3 is TGCGCCAGCAGCTTGGGCGGGGGCGCAGATGAAAAACTGTTTTTT.

The chain combines TRBV21-1 with TRBJ1-4. TRBV21-1 is shown as a pseudogene. The CDR3 spans 14 residues. The CDR3 sequence: CASSQGRGNEKLFF. CDR3 nucleotides: TGTGCCAGCAGTCAGGGGCGGGGGAATGAAAAACTGTTTTTT.

The chain recombines TRBV5-5 with TRBJ1-1; TRBD1 matches at 7 bases. J was trimmed by 1 base and V by 6 bases; bases with no gene match: 12. The CDR3 totals 16 residues. CDR1 and CDR2 (germline): SGHKS, YYEKEE (reference sequence). For the CDR3, the DNA is TGTGCCAGCATTCCCGGGTCGGGACAGCGGAACACTGAAGCTTTCTTT. This codes for CASIPGSGQRNTEAFF.

This chain connects TRBV6-5 to TRBJ2-7, with a possible D match to TRBD2 (5 bases). The germline V gene encodes CDR1 MNHEY and CDR2 SVGAGI. The V and J ends lost 5 bases and 3 bases respectively, with 17 bases between them. The CDR3 sequence is 15 residues long. The DNA for the CDR3 is TGTGCCAGCAGTAATTATTACAGCGGAGACTACGAGCAGTACTTC. Its translation: CASSNYYSGDYEQYF.

The chain combines TRBV2 with TRBJ2-7; a weak D match, TRBD1 (6 bases). The CDR3 sequence is 14 residues long. CDR1 SNHLY and CDR2 FYNNEI come from the germline V gene. With 1 base removed from V and 3 bases from J, the gap between germline ends came to 10 bases. The CDR3 spells CASSEGTEFYEQYF. CDR3 in DNA: TGTGCCAGCAGTGAAGGGACAGAGTTCTACGAGCAGTACTTC.

The chain carries TRBV9 and TRBJ2-6; a possible D gene is TRBD2 (6 bases). The germline gives CDR1 SGDLS, CDR2 YYNGEE. V was clipped by 1 base and J by 0 bases, with 11 bases between them. This CDR3 has 17 amino acids. The CDR3 sequence is CASSVSGRNSGANVLTF. The CDR3 DNA sequence: TGTGCCAGCAGCGTATCAGGGAGGAACTCTGGGGCCAACGTCCTGACTTTC.

The chain couples TRBV5-1 to TRBJ2-3, with D perhaps matching TRBD2 (6 bases). The CDR3 extends over 15 amino acids. CDR1 is SGHRS, CDR2 YFSETQ, per germline. V lost 2 bases, J lost 4 bases, and 14 bases lay in between. In nucleotides, the CDR3 is TGCGCCAGCAGCTTAACGACTAGGGTTTCAGATACGCAGTATTTT. This translates into CASSLTTRVSDTQYF.